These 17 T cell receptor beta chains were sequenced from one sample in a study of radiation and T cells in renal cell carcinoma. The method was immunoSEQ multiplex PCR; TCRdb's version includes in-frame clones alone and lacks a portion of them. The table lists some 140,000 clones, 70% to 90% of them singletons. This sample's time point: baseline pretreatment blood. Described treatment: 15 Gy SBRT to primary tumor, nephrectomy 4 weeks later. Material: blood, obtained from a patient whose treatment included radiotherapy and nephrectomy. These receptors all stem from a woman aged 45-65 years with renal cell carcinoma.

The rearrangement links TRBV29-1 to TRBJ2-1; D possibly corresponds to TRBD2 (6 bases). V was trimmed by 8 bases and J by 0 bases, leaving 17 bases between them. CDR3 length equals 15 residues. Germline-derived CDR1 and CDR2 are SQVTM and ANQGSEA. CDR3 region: CSITPGGASYNEQFF. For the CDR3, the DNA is TGCAGCATTACCCCGGGCGGGGCCTCCTACAATGAGCAGTTCTTC.

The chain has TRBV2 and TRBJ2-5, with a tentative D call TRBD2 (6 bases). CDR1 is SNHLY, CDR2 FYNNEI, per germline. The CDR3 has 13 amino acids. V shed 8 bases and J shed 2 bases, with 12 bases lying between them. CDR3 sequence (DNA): TGTGCCAGCCAAAGGGACTTACAAGAGACCCAGTACTTC. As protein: CASQRDLQETQYF.

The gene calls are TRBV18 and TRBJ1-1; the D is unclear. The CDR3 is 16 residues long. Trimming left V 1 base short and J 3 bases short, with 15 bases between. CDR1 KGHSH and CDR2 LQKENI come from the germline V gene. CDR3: CASSPRRRAGYTEAFF. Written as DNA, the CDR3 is TGTGCCAGCTCACCACGTAGGCGGGCTGGGTACACTGAAGCTTTCTTT.

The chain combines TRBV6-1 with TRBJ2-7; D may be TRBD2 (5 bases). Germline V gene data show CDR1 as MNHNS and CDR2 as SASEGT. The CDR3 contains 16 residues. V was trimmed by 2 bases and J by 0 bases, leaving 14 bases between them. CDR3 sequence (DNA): TGTGCCAGCAGTGAATTCGGGGATGTTAGCTCCTACGAGCAGTACTTC. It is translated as CASSEFGDVSSYEQYF.

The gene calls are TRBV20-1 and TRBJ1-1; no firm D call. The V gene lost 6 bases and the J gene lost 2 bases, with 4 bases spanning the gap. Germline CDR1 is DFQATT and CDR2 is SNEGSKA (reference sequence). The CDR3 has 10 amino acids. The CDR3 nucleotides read TGCAGTGCCACTAACACTGAAGCTTTCTTT. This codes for CSATNTEAFF.

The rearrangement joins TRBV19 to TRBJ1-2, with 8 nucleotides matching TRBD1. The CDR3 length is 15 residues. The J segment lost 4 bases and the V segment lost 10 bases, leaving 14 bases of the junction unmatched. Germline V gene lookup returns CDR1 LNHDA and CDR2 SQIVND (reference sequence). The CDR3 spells CATAWGPGGSYGYTF. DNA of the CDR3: TGTGCCACCGCCTGGGGTCCAGGGGGCTCCTATGGCTACACCTTC.

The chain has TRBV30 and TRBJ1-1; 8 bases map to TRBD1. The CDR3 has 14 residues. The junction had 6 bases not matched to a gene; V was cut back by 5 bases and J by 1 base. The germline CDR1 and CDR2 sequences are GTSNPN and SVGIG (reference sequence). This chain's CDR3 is CAWDRGPPNTEAFF. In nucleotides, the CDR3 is TGTGCCTGGGACAGGGGCCCCCCGAACACTGAAGCTTTCTTT.

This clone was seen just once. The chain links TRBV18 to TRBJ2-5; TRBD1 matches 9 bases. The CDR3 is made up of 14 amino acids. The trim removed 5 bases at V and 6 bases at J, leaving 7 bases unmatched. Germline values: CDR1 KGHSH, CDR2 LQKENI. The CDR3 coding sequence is TGTGCCAGCTCAGGGGACAGGGTCGAAAAGACCCAGTACTTC. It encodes CASSGDRVEKTQYF.

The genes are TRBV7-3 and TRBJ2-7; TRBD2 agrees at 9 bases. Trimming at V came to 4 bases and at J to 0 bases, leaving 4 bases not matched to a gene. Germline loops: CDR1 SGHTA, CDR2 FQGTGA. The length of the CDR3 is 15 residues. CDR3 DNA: TGTGCCAGCAGCTCCAGCGGGGGGCTCTCCTACGAGCAGTACTTC. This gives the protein CASSSSGGLSYEQYF.

The CDR3 reads CASSLTGGSGANVLTF. CDR3 nucleotide sequence: TGTGCCAGCAGCCTGACAGGGGGCTCGGGGGCCAACGTCCTGACTTTC. V is TRBV14 and J is TRBJ2-6, with 10 positions matching TRBD1. Germline trimming cut 4 bases from V and 4 bases from J; bases unmatched to any gene: 4. This CDR3 comprises 16 residues. The germline V gene has CDR1 SGHDN and CDR2 FVKESK.

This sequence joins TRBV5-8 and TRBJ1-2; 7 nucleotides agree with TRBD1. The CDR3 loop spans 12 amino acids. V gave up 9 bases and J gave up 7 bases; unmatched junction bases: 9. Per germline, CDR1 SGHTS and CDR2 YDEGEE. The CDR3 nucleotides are TGTGCCAATTTCGACAGGGACGCTGGCTACACCTTC. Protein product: CANFDRDAGYTF.

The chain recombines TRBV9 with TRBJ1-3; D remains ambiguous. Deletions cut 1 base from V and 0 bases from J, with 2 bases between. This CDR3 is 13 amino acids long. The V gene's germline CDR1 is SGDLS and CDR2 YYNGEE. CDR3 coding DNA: TGTGCCAGCAGCGTAAGCTCTGGAAACACCATATATTTT. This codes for CASSVSSGNTIYF.

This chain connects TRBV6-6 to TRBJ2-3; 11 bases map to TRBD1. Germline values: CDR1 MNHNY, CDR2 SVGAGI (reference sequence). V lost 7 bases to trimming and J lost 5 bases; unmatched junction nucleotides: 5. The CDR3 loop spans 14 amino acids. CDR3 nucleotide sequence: TGTGCCAGCAAAGGACAGGGGGCAAAAGATACGCAGTATTTT. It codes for CASKGQGAKDTQYF.

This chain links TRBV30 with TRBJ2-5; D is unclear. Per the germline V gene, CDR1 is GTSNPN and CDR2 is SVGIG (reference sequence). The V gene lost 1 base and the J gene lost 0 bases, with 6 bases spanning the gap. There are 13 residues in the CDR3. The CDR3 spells CAWSGPYQETQYF. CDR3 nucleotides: TGTGCCTGGAGTGGGCCGTACCAAGAGACCCAGTACTTC.

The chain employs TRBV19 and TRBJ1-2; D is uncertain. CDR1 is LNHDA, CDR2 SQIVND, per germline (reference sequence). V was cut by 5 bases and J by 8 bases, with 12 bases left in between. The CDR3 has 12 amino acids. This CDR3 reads CASSLTPGGYTF. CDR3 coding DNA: TGTGCCAGTAGTCTCACACCGGGGGGCTACACCTTC.

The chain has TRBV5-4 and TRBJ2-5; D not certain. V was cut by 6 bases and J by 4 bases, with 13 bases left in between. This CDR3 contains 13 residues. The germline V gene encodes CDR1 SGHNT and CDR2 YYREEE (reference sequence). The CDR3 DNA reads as TGTGCCAGCACTCTTTCTCTGGGAGAGACCCAGTACTTC. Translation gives CASTLSLGETQYF. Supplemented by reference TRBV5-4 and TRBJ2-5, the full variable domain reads ETGVTQSPTHLIKTRGQQVTLRCSSQSGHNTVSWYQQALGQGPQFIFQYYREEENGRGNFPPRFSGLQFPNYSSELNVNALELDDSALYLCASTLSLGETQYFGPGTRLLVL.

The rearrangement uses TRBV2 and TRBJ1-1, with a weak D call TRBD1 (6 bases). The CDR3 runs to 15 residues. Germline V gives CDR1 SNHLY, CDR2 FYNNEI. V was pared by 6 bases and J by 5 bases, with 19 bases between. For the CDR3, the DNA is TGTGCCAGCAGAGAACAGGGTACAAGGAGGACTGAAGCTTTCTTT. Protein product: CASREQGTRRTEAFF. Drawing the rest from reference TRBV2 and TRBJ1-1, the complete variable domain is EPEVTQTPSHQVTQMGQEVILRCVPISNHLYFYWYRQILGQKVEFLVSFYNNEISEKSEIFDDQFSVERPDGSNFTLKIRSTKLEDSAMYFCASREQGTRRTEAFFGQGTRLTVV.